The 20 T cell receptor beta chains reported below all come from one sample, sequenced in a study of T cells after yellow fever vaccination. Via MiXCR, TCRdb re-called the 5' RACE reads, giving one row per CDR3 protein. Of fewer than 500,000 distinct CDR3 sequences in the sample, around a sixth were seen once. Sample: PBMCs, taken before the yellow fever booster vaccination. The receptors derive from a man between 18 and 35 years old who received the YFV17D yellow fever vaccine.

A few counts support this clonotype. This chain uses TRBV5-6 with TRBJ2-7; D perhaps matches TRBD2 (5 bases). Trimming left V 0 bases short and J 6 bases short, with 10 bases between. The length of the CDR3 is 13 residues. Looked up from germline, CDR1 is SGHDT and CDR2 is YYEEEE. CDR3 loop: CASSLVGVREQYV. The CDR3 DNA is TGTGCCAGCAGCTTGGTCGGGGTTCGCGAGCAGTACGTC.

The chain links TRBV12-3 or TRBV12-4 to TRBJ2-3, with 10 bases fitting TRBD1. J lost 2 bases, V lost 5 bases, and 7 bases had no gene match. CDR3 length equals 16 residues. CDR3 sequence reads: CASSHRQGATTDTQYF. CDR3 nucleotides: TGTGCCAGCAGTCACAGACAGGGGGCAACCACAGATACGCAGTATTTT.

V and J are TRBV4-3 and TRBJ1-2, with a weak D call TRBD1 (5 bases). Germline V gives CDR1 LGHNA, CDR2 YSLEER. Trimming removed 2 bases from V and 4 bases from J, with 17 bases in between. The length of the CDR3 is 16 residues. The CDR3 DNA is TGCGCCAGCAGCCAAACTCAGGGTGTCCGGTTCTATGGCTACACCTTC. It yields the protein CASSQTQGVRFYGYTF.

The chain has TRBV9 and TRBJ2-1, with D possibly matching TRBD2 (7 bases). This CDR3 is built from 14 residues. V was cut by 5 bases and J by 5 bases, with 14 bases left in between. Germline V lookup: CDR1 SGDLS, CDR2 YYNGEE. CDR3 in DNA: TGTGCCAGCAGGGGGGGGGCCCCCCACAATGAGCAGTTCTTC. It encodes CASRGGAPHNEQFF.

J is TRBJ2-7 and V is TRBV18, with TRBD1 matching 7 bases. The CDR3 runs to 12 residues. V lost 5 bases to trimming and J lost 7 bases; unmatched junction nucleotides: 5. Germline V CDR1 and CDR2: KGHSH, LQKENI. The CDR3 nucleotides read TGTGCCAGCTCAAGGGGGCTAGAAGAGCAGTACGTC. Amino acid sequence: CASSRGLEEQYV.

This clonotype was counted a single time. One base away lies a much larger clone, so this may be a sequencing read error. The chain couples TRBV6-2 or TRBV6-3 to TRBJ2-1, with D perhaps TRBD2 (5 bases). CDR1 is MNHEY and CDR2 is SVGEGT in the germline V gene. There are 15 residues in the CDR3. Trimming removed 2 bases from V and 0 bases from J, with 8 bases in between. Here the CDR3 reads CASSYDYSSYNEQFF. DNA of the CDR3: TGTGCCAGCAGTTACGACTATAGCTCCTACAATGAGCAGTTCTTC.

The rearrangement uses TRBV4-3 and TRBJ2-2; 10 bases are a match to TRBD2. The germline CDR1 and CDR2 sequences are LGHNA and YSLEER. Germline trimming cut 1 base from V and 4 bases from J; bases unmatched to any gene: 0. This CDR3 has 15 amino acids. The CDR3 reads CASSQASGGTGELFF. CDR3 DNA: TGCGCCAGCAGCCAAGCTAGCGGGGGCACCGGGGAGCTGTTTTTT.

The rearrangement joins TRBV28 to TRBJ1-2, with a tentative D call TRBD1 (5 bases). This CDR3 has 13 amino acids. V was clipped by 6 bases and J by 3 bases, with 11 bases between them. The germline V gene encodes CDR1 MDHEN and CDR2 SYDVKM. In DNA form, the CDR3 reads TGTGCCAGCAGCTGGGCAGGGTACTATGGCTACACCTTC. Protein sequence: CASSWAGYYGYTF.

This clonotype was seen only a few times. V gene TRBV4-3 combines with J gene TRBJ2-2; unclear D gene. This CDR3 spans 14 amino acids. Germline V gives CDR1 LGHNA, CDR2 YSLEER. V was trimmed by 0 bases and J by 9 bases, leaving 11 bases between them. This CDR3 is CASSQDVGNRELFF. Written as DNA, the CDR3 is TGCGCCAGCAGCCAAGATGTGGGGAACCGGGAGCTGTTTTTT.

V is TRBV6-6 and J is TRBJ1-1, with a possible D match to TRBD1 (5 bases). The length of the CDR3 is 12 residues. CDR1 and CDR2 from the germline V gene are MNHNY and SVGAGI (reference sequence). V was shortened by 8 bases and J by 5 bases, with 12 bases between the two germline ends. Written as DNA, the CDR3 is TGTGCCAGCGGGGCCCCGGGGACTGAAGCTTTCTTT. It yields the protein CASGAPGTEAFF.

This clonotype showed up many times. The chain joins TRBV29-1 to TRBJ2-5; tentatively, D is TRBD1 (6 bases). Germline values: CDR1 SQVTM, CDR2 ANQGSEA. V lost 7 bases, J lost 5 bases, and 17 bases lay in between. The CDR3 contains 13 residues. The chain's CDR3 is CSALRGNQETQYF. The CDR3 bases are TGCAGCGCTCTGAGGGGGAATCAGGAGACCCAGTACTTC.

The table lists this clonotype with a few counts. V is TRBV5-1 and J is TRBJ2-3; D could derive from TRBD1 or TRBD2 (5 bases each). V lost 0 bases, J lost 0 bases, and 8 bases lay in between. The CDR3 has 15 residues. The germline CDR1 and CDR2 sequences are SGHRS and YFSETQ. This chain's CDR3 is CASSLVGASTDTQYF. DNA of the CDR3: TGCGCCAGCAGCTTGGTCGGGGCTAGCACAGATACGCAGTATTTT.

The J gene is TRBJ2-2, the V gene TRBV14; tentative D call: TRBD1 (5 bases). Deletions cut 3 bases from V and 3 bases from J, with 17 bases between. Per the germline V gene, CDR1 is SGHDN and CDR2 is FVKESK. The CDR3 length is 17 residues. The CDR3 here is CASSQRYGQGHTGELFF. For the CDR3, the DNA is TGTGCCAGCAGCCAGAGATATGGCCAGGGCCACACCGGGGAGCTGTTTTTT. The full variable domain, in which reference TRBV14 and TRBJ2-2 provide the parts outside the CDR3, is EAGVTQFPSHSVIEKGQTVTLRCDPISGHDNLYWYRRVMGKEIKFLLHFVKESKQDESGMPNNRFLAERTGGTYSTLKVQPAELEDSGVYFCASSQRYGQGHTGELFFGEGSRLTVL.

This clonotype was recorded a few times. The gene calls are TRBV20-1 and TRBJ1-4, with TRBD1 identical over 9 bases. Per the germline V gene, CDR1 is DFQATT and CDR2 is SNEGSKA (reference sequence). V was pared by 2 bases and J by 7 bases, with 8 bases of the junction left unmatched. CDR3 length equals 15 residues. The chain's CDR3 is CSARRTGGDVEKLFF. The CDR3, as DNA: TGCAGTGCTAGACGTACAGGGGGCGACGTTGAAAAACTGTTTTTT.

This clonotype was recorded at least ten times. The V gene is TRBV29-1, the J gene TRBJ2-7, with 8 nucleotides matching TRBD1. The CDR3 consists of 13 residues. V shed 7 bases and J 3 bases; nucleotides not matched to a gene: 8. Germline V gene sequence: CDR1 SQVTM, CDR2 ANQGSEA. The CDR3, as DNA: TGCAGCGCCGAGACAGGGGTCGACTACGAGCAGTACTTC. Amino acid sequence: CSAETGVDYEQYF.

This clonotype was observed a few times. The V and J genes are TRBV20-1 and TRBJ2-5; the D gene is possibly TRBD2 (6 bases). The CDR3 is 15 residues long. CDR1 is DFQATT and CDR2 is SNEGSKA in the germline V gene (reference sequence). Trimming took 0 bases from V and 0 from J, leaving 11 bases between them. The CDR3 bases are TGCAGTGCTAGAGATTCTACGGGGGACCAAGAGACCCAGTACTTC. Its protein is CSARDSTGDQETQYF.

This clonotype came up a few times. The chain combines TRBV6-5 with TRBJ1-1; unclear D gene. The V end lost 0 bases, the J end lost 1 base, and 6 bases lay between the germline ends. The CDR3 contains 14 residues. In germline, CDR1 is MNHEY, CDR2 SVGAGI. The CDR3 sequence: CASSYSRGNTEAFF. Here the CDR3 DNA reads TGTGCCAGCAGTTACTCGCGTGGGAACACTGAAGCTTTCTTT.

In its sample, this clonotype was seen a few times. The CDR3 DNA is TGCAGCGTGGCGGGACAGGGCGGGGGCTTGGAGAGCTCCTACAATGAGCAGTTCTTC. Protein: CSVAGQGGGLESSYNEQFF. The genes are TRBV29-1 and TRBJ2-1; 9 bases map to TRBD1. Trimming cost V 6 bases and J 0 bases; bases outside gene matches: 18. Germline CDR1 SQVTM, CDR2 ANQGSEA. CDR3 length equals 19 residues.

This chain joins TRBV6-1 and TRBJ2-7; D not certain. The germline V gene encodes CDR1 MNHNS and CDR2 SASEGT. The CDR3 is 9 residues long. V was pared by 4 bases and J by 8 bases, with 3 bases between. CDR3 residues: CASSVQQYF. As DNA, the CDR3 is TGTGCCAGCAGTGTCCAGCAGTACTTC.

The chain uses TRBV11-2 and TRBJ2-3; D may be TRBD1 (6 bases). The germline V gene has CDR1 SGHAT and CDR2 FQNNGV. This CDR3 is 14 amino acids long. V was cut by 4 bases and J by 2 bases, with 10 bases left in between. The CDR3 loop reads CASSSDSLTDTQYF. The CDR3 bases are TGTGCCAGCAGCTCGGACAGCCTCACAGATACGCAGTATTTT.